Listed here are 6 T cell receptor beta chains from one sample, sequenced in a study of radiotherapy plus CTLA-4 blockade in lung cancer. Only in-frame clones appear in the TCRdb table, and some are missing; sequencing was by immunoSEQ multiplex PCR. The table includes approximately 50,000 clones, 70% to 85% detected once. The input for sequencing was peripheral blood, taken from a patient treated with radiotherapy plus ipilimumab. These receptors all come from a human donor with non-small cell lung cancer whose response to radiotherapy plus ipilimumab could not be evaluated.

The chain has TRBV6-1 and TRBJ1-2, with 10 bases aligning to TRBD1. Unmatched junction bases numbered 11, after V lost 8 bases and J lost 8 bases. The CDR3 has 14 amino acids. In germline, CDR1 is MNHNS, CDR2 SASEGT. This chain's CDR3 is CASLVSTGGWGYTF. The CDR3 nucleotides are TGTGCCAGCCTAGTCTCGACAGGGGGCTGGGGCTACACCTTC.

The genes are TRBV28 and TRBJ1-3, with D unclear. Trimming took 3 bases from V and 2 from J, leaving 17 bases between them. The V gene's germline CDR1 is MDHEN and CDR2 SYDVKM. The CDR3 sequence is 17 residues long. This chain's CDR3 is CASSFGLGSSPGNTIYF. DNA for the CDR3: TGTGCCAGCAGTTTTGGGTTGGGGAGCAGCCCTGGAAACACCATATATTTT.

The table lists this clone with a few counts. CDR3 nucleotides: TGTGCCAGCAGCGTAGAGGAGTATTCTGGAAACACCATATATTTT. This translates into CASSVEEYSGNTIYF. The gene calls are TRBV9 and TRBJ1-3; D is undetermined. This CDR3 contains 15 residues. Trimming shortened V by 0 bases and J by 1 base, and 8 bases separated the two germline ends. Germline values: CDR1 SGDLS, CDR2 YYNGEE.

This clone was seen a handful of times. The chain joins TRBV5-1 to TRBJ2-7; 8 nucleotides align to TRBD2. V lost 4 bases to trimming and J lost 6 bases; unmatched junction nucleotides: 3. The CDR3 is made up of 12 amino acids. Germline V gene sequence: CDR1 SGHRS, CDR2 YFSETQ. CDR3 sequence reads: CASSNGGAEQYF. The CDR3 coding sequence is TGCGCCAGCAGCAACGGGGGGGCCGAGCAGTACTTC.

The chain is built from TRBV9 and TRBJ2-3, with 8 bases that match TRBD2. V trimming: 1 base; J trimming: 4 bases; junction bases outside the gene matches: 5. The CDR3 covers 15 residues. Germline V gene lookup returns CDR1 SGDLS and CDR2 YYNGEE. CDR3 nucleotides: TGTGCCAGCAGCGTATTCGGGAGGGGATCAGATACGCAGTATTTT. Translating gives CASSVFGRGSDTQYF.

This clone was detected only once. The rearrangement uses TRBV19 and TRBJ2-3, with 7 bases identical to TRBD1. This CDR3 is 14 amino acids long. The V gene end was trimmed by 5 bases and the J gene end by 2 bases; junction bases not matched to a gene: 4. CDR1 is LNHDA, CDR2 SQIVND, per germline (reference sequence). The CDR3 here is CASSFGTVTDTQYF. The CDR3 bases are TGTGCCAGTAGTTTTGGGACAGTCACAGATACGCAGTATTTT.